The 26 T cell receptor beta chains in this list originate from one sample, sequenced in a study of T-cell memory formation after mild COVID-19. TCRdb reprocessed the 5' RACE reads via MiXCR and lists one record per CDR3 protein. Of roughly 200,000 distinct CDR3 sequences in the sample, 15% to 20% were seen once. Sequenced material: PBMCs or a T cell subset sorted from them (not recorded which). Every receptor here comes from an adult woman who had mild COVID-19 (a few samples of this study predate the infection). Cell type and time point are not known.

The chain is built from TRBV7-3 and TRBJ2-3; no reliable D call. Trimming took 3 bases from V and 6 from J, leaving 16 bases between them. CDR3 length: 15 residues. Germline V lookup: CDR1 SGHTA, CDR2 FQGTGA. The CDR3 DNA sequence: TGTGCCAGCAGCTTCACCCCGGGTTCGGCGGATACGCAGTATTTT. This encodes CASSFTPGSADTQYF.

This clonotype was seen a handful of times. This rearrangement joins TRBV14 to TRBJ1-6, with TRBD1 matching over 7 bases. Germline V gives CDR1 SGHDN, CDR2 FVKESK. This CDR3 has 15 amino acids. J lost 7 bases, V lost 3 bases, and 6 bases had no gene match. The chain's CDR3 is CASSHLAGGNSPLHF. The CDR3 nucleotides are TGTGCCAGCAGCCACCTAGCAGGGGGGAATTCACCCCTCCACTTT.

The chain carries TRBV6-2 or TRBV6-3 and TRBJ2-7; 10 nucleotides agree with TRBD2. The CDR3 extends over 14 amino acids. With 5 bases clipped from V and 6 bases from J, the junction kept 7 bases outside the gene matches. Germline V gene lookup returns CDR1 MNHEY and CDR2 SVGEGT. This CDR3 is CASSVAGGSIEQYF. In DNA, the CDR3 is TGTGCCAGCAGTGTAGCGGGAGGATCGATCGAGCAGTACTTC.

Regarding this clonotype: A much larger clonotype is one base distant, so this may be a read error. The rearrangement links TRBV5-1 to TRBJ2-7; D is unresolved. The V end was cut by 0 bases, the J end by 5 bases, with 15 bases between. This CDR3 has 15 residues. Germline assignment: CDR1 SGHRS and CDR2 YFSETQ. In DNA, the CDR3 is TGCGCCAGCAGCTTGGGGCCCAGCATAGAGCACGAGCAGTACTTC. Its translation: CASSLGPSIEHEQYF.

The CDR3 DNA follows: TGCGCCAGCAGCTTGGCTGGTAGCGGGAGCGGCGAGCAGTACTTC. It encodes CASSLAGSGSGEQYF. This rearrangement joins TRBV5-1 to TRBJ2-7, with TRBD2 matching over 9 bases. Per germline, CDR1 SGHRS and CDR2 YFSETQ. The ends lost 0 bases at V and 6 bases at J; junction bases unmatched: 7. The length of the CDR3 is 15 residues.

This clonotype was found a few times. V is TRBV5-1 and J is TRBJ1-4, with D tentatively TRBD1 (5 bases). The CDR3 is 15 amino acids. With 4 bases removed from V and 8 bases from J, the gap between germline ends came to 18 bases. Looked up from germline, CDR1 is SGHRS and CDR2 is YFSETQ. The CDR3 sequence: CASSMTVPRGEKLFF. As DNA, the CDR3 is TGCGCCAGCAGCATGACAGTCCCCCGGGGCGAAAAACTGTTTTTT.

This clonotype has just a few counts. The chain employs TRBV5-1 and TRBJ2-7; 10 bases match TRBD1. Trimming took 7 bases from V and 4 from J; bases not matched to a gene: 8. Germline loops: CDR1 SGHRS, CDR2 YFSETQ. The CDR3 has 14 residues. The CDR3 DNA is TGCGCCAGCCGTGACAGGGGGCGCGGGTACGAGCAGTACTTC. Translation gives CASRDRGRGYEQYF.

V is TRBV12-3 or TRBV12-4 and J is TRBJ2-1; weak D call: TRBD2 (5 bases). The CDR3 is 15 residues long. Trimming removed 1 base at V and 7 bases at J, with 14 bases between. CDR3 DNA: TGTGCCAGCAGTTTAGGTTTAAGCCCGGGGAATGAGCAGTTCTTC. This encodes CASSLGLSPGNEQFF.

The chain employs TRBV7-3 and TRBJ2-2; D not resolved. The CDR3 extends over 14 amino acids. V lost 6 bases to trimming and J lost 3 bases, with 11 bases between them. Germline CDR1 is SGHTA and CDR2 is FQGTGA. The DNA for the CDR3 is TGTGCCAGCAGACCGGACGGCTACACCGGGGAGCTGTTTTTT. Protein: CASRPDGYTGELFF.

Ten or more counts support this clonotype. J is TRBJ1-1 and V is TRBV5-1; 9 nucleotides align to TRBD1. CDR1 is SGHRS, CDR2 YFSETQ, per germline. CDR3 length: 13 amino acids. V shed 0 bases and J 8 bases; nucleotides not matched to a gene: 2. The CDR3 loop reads CASSLGTGGEAFF. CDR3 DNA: TGCGCCAGCAGCTTGGGCACAGGGGGCGAAGCTTTCTTT.

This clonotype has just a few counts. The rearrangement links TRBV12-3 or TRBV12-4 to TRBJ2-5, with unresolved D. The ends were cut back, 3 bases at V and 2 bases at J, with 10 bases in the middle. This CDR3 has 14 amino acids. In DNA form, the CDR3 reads TGTGCCAGCAGTTTGTTAGGGCTTCAAGAGACCCAGTACTTC. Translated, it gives CASSLLGLQETQYF.

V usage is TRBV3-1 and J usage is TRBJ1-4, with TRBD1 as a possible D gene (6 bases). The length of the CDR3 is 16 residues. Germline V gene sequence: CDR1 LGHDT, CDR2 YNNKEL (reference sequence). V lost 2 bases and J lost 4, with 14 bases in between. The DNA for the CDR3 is TGTGCCAGCAGCCAAAGAGAGGGGGGAGTTAATGAAAAACTGTTTTTT. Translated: CASSQREGGVNEKLFF. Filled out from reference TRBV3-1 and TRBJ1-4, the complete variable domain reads DTAVSQTPKYLVTQMGNDKSIKCEQNLGHDTMYWYKQDSKKFLKIMFSYNNKELIINETVPNRFSPKSPDKAHLNLHINSLELGDSAVYFCASSQREGGVNEKLFFGSGTQLSVL.

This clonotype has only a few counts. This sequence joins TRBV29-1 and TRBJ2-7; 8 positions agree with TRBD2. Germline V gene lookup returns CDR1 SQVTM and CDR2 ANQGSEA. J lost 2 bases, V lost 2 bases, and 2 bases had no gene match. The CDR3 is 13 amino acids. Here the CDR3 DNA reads TGCAGCGTTGAACTAGCGGGCACCTACGAGCAGTACTTC. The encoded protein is CSVELAGTYEQYF.

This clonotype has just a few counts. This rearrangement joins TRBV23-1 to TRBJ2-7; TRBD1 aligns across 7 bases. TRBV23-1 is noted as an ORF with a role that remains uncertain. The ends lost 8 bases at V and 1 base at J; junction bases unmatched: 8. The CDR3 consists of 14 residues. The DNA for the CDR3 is TGCGCCAGCCCGAATGACAGGGATTCCTACGAGCAGTACTTC. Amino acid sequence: CASPNDRDSYEQYF.

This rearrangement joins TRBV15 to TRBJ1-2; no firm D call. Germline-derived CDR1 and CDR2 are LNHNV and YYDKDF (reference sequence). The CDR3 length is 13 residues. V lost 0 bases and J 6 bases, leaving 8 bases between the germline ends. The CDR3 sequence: CATSRDRVDGYTF. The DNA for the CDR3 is TGTGCCACCAGCAGAGATCGGGTGGATGGCTACACCTTC.

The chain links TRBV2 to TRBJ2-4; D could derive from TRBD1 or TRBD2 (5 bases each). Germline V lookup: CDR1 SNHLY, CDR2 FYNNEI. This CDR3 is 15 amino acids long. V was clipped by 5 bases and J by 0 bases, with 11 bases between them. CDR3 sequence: CASSKGEIAKNIQYF. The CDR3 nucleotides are TGTGCCAGCAGTAAAGGGGAGATAGCCAAAAACATTCAGTACTTC.

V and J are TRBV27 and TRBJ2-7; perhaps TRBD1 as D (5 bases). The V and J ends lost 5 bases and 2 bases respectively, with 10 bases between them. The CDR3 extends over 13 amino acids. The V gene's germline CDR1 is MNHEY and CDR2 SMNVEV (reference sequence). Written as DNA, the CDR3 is TGTGCCAGCAGTATCAGGGTCCCCTACGAGCAGTACTTC. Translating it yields CASSIRVPYEQYF.

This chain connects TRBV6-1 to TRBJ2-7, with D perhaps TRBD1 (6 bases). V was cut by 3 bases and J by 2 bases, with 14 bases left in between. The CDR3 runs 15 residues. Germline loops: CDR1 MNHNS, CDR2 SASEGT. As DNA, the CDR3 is TGTGCCAGCAGTGATATGGGACATACCACCTACGAGCAGTACTTC. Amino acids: CASSDMGHTTYEQYF.

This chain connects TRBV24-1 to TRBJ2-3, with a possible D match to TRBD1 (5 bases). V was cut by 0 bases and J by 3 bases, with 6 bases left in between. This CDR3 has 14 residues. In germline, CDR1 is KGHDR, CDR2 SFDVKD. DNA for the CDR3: TGTGCCACCAGTGATTTGGACAGAACAGATACGCAGTATTTT. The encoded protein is CATSDLDRTDTQYF.

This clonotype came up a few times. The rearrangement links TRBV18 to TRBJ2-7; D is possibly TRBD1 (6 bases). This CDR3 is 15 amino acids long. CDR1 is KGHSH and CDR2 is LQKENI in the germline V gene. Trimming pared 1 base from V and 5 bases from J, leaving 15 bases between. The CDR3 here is CASSPRDNAFNEQYF. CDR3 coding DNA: TGTGCCAGCTCACCACGGGACAACGCTTTTAACGAGCAGTACTTC.

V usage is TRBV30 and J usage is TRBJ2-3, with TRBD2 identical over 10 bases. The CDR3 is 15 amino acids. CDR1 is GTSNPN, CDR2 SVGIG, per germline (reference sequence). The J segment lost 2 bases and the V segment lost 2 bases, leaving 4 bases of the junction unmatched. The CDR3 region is CAWSRLAGVTDTQYF. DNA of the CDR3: TGTGCCTGGAGTCGGCTAGCGGGAGTCACAGATACGCAGTATTTT.

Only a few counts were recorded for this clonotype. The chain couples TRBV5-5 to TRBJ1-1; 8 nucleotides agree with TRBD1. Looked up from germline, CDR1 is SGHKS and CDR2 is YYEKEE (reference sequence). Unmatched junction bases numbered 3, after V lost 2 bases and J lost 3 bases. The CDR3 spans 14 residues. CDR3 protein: CASSFSGGYTEAFF. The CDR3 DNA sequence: TGTGCCAGCAGCTTCTCAGGGGGCTACACTGAAGCTTTCTTT.

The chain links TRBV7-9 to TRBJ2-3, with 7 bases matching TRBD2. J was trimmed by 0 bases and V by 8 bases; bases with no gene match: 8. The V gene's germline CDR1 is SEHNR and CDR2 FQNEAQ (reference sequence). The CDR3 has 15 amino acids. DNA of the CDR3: TGTGCCAGCTTCATTTGGGGGGGAAGCACAGATACGCAGTATTTT. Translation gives CASFIWGGSTDTQYF.

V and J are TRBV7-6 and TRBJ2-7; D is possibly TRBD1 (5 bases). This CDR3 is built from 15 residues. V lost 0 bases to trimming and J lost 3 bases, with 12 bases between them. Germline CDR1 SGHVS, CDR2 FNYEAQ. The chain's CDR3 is CASSLAEGASYEQYF. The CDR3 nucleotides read TGTGCCAGCAGCTTAGCTGAAGGGGCAAGCTACGAGCAGTACTTC.

CDR3 nucleotides: TGTGCCAGCAGCCCCCTGCCGGGGGACGGCTACACCTTC. The encoded protein is CASSPLPGDGYTF. The chain is built from TRBV9 and TRBJ1-2; a possible D gene is TRBD1 (5 bases). The CDR3 contains 13 residues. V was cut by 4 bases and J by 8 bases, with 15 bases left in between. CDR1 is SGDLS, CDR2 YYNGEE, per germline.

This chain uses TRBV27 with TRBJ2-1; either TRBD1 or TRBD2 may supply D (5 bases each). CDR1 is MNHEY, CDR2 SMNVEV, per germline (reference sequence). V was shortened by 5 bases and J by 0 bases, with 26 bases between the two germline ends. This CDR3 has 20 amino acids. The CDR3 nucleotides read TGTGCCAGCAGTCCCCGTTTTGGGGGAGTTTGGTCCGGCTCCTACAATGAGCAGTTCTTC. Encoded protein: CASSPRFGGVWSGSYNEQFF.